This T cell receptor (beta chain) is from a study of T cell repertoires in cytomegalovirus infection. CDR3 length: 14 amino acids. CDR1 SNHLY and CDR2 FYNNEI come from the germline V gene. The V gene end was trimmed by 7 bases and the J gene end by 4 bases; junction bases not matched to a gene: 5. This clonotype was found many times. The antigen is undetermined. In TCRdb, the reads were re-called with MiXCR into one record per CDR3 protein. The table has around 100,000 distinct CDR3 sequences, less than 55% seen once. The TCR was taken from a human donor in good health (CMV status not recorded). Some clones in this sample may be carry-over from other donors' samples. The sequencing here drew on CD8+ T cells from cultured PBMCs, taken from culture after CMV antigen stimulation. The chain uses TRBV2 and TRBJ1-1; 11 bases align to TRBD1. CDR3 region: CASIRTGGRTEAFF. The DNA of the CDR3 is TGTGCCAGCATAAGGACAGGGGGCCGCACTGAAGCTTTCTTT.